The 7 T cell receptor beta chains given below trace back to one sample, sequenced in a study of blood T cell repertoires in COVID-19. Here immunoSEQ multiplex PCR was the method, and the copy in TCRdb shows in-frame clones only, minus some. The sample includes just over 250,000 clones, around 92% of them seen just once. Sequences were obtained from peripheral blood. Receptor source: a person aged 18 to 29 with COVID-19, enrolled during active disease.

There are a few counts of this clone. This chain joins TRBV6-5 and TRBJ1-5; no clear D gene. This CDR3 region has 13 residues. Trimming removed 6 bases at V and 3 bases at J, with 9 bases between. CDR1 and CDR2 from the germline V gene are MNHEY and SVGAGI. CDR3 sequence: CASRLVDNQPQHF. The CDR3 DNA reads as TGTGCCAGCAGGTTGGTAGACAATCAGCCCCAGCATTTT.

The CDR3 DNA reads TGTGCCAGCAGCAGGGGACAGGGATGGAATGAGCAGTTCTTC. Translating gives CASSRGQGWNEQFF. The chain recombines TRBV5-5 with TRBJ2-1, with 9 bases that match TRBD1. The CDR3 sequence is 14 residues long. The junction had 6 bases not matched to a gene; V was cut back by 4 bases and J by 7 bases. Germline V lookup: CDR1 SGHKS, CDR2 YYEKEE (reference sequence). Combining the CDR3 with reference TRBV5-5 and TRBJ2-1 gives the whole variable domain DAGVTQSPTHLIKTRGQQVTLRCSPISGHKSVSWYQQVLGQGPQFIFQYYEKEERGRGNFPDRFSARQFPNYSSELNVNALLLGDSALYLCASSRGQGWNEQFFGPGTRLTVL.

The CDR3 sequence is CASSLKPDGGEAFF. The CDR3 nucleotides read TGCGCCAGCAGCTTGAAACCCGACGGAGGTGAAGCTTTCTTT. The rearrangement links TRBV5-1 to TRBJ1-1, with D uncertain. V lost 1 base and J 7 bases, leaving 14 bases between the germline ends. The CDR3 extends over 14 amino acids. CDR1 and CDR2 from the germline V gene are SGHRS and YFSETQ.

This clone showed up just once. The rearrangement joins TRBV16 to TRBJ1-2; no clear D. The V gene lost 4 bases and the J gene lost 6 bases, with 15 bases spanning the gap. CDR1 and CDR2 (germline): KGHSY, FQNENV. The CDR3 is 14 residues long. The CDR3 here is CASSLSSGSHGYTF. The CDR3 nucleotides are TGTGCCAGCAGCCTAAGCTCCGGGAGTCATGGCTACACCTTC. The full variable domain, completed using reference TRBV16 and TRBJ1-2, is GEEVAQTPKHLVRGEGQKAKLYCAPIKGHSYVFWYQQVLKNEFKFLISFQNENVFDETGMPKERFSAKCLPNSPCSLEIQATKLEDSAVYFCASSLSSGSHGYTFGSGTRLTVV.

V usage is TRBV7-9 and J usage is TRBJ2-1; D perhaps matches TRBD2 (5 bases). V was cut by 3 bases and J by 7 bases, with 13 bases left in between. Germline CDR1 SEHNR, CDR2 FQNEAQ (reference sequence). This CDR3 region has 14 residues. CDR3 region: CASSFNFEGNEQFF. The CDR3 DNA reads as TGTGCCAGCAGCTTTAACTTCGAGGGAAATGAGCAGTTCTTC.

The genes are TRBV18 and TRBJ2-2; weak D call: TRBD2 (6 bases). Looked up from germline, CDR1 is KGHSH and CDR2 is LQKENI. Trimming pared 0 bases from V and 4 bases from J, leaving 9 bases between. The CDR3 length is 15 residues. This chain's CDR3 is CASSPPPGSTGELFF. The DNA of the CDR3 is TGTGCCAGCTCACCACCGCCCGGGAGCACCGGGGAGCTGTTTTTT. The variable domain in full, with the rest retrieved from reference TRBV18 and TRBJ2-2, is NAGVMQNPRHLVRRRGQEARLRCSPMKGHSHVYWYRQLPEEGLKFMVYLQKENIIDESGMPKERFSAEFPKEGPSILRIQQVVRGDSAAYFCASSPPPGSTGELFFGEGSRLTVL.

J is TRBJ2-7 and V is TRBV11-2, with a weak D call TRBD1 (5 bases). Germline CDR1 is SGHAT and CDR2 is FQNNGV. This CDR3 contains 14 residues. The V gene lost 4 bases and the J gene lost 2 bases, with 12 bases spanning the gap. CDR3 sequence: CASSSGLGAYEQYF. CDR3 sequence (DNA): TGTGCCAGCAGCTCGGGTCTAGGGGCCTACGAGCAGTACTTC.